The 32 T cell receptor beta chains below come from one sample, sequenced in a study of human T cells and chemical hapten exposure. The total RNA was obtained from whole blood that was not fractionated. TCRdb re-analysed the 5' RACE reads in MiXCR, keeping a single row per CDR3 protein. The sample has about 140,000 distinct CDR3 sequences; over 3.5% are singletons. Receptor source: a female donor in good health.

This clonotype was picked up many times. The V gene is TRBV5-1, the J gene TRBJ2-1, with 15 bases aligning to TRBD2. The CDR3 covers 19 residues. CDR1 is SGHRS, CDR2 YFSETQ, per germline. Trimming cost V 0 bases and J 7 bases; bases outside gene matches: 11. The CDR3, as DNA: TGCGCCAGCAGCTTGGAGAGGACTAGCGGGGGGGCGCTATTTAATGAGCAGTTCTTC. Residues: CASSLERTSGGALFNEQFF.

This clonotype was recorded a few times. The chain carries TRBV12-3 or TRBV12-4 and TRBJ1-1; D not resolved. This CDR3 is built from 12 residues. Trimming stripped 4 bases from V and 5 bases from J, with 8 bases between. CDR3 DNA: TGTGCCAGCAGTTCCGAATGGACTGAAGCTTTCTTT. Protein product: CASSSEWTEAFF.

This clonotype was counted only a few times. The V gene is TRBV7-9, the J gene TRBJ2-3; D not certain. Trimming removed 3 bases from V and 7 bases from J, with 14 bases in between. Germline V gives CDR1 SEHNR, CDR2 FQNEAQ (reference sequence). The CDR3 loop spans 14 amino acids. CDR3 protein: CASSFGPVDHTQYF. In nucleotides, the CDR3 is TGTGCCAGCAGCTTCGGGCCAGTAGATCATACGCAGTATTTT.

This clonotype was seen many times. The rearrangement joins TRBV10-3 to TRBJ2-1, with 8 bases lining up with TRBD2. The CDR3 length is 11 residues. Germline CDR1 ENHRY, CDR2 SYGVKD. The ends lost 6 bases at V and 10 bases at J; junction bases unmatched: 2. The CDR3 DNA reads TGTGCCATCAGGATAGCGGGGGAGCAGTTCTTC. Encoded protein: CAIRIAGEQFF.

The rearrangement uses TRBV27 and TRBJ2-3; 9 nucleotides align to TRBD2. The CDR3 consists of 16 residues. The V segment lost 0 bases and the J segment 1 base; nucleotides outside the gene matches: 2. Germline V gives CDR1 MNHEY, CDR2 SMNVEV (reference sequence). Written as DNA, the CDR3 is TGTGCCAGCAGTTTATCGGGACTAGCTGGCACAGATACGCAGTATTTT. Protein sequence: CASSLSGLAGTDTQYF.

The table lists this clonotype with many counts. The chain carries TRBV28 and TRBJ1-5; D might be TRBD1 (6 bases). V was shortened by 2 bases and J by 7 bases, with 15 bases between the two germline ends. Looked up from germline, CDR1 is MDHEN and CDR2 is SYDVKM. This CDR3 has 15 residues. The CDR3 protein is CASSLRGGFEQPQHF. CDR3 coding DNA: TGTGCCAGCAGTTTAAGAGGGGGGTTTGAACAGCCCCAGCATTTT.

This clonotype came up many times. This sequence joins TRBV5-1 and TRBJ1-2; TRBD1 aligns across 7 bases. The CDR3 runs 14 residues. Germline V gene sequence: CDR1 SGHRS, CDR2 YFSETQ. V dropped 0 bases and J dropped 5; count of bases not matched to a gene: 4. Here the CDR3 DNA reads TGCGCCAGCAGCTTGGAGGGGGCGCGGTATGGCTACACCTTC. Translated, it gives CASSLEGARYGYTF.

This clonotype was recorded many times. The V call is TRBV11-2, the J call TRBJ2-1, with 9 bases that match TRBD1. The length of the CDR3 is 13 residues. Per germline, CDR1 SGHAT and CDR2 FQNNGV. V was clipped by 5 bases and J by 7 bases; unmatched bases: 3. The CDR3 nucleotides are TGTGCCAGCAGCCCCGACAGGGGGAATGAGCAGTTCTTC. As protein: CASSPDRGNEQFF.

This clonotype was counted at least ten times. The chain recombines TRBV5-1 with TRBJ2-7, with D unclear. This CDR3 has 12 amino acids. V was clipped by 7 bases and J by 5 bases, with 13 bases between them. CDR1 and CDR2 (germline): SGHRS, YFSETQ. The CDR3 DNA follows: TGCGCCAGCGCTTTATTAGGCCACGAGCAGTACTTC. This codes for CASALLGHEQYF.

This clonotype was seen a few times. This chain joins TRBV6-1 and TRBJ1-4, with D hard to call. With 3 bases removed from V and 0 bases from J, the gap between germline ends came to 11 bases. Per germline, CDR1 MNHNS and CDR2 SASEGT. CDR3 length: 16 amino acids. CDR3 DNA sequence: TGTGCCAGCAGTGACGACCATGTCACAACTAATGAAAAACTGTTTTTT. The encoded protein is CASSDDHVTTNEKLFF.

This clonotype was found many times. This chain uses TRBV7-9 with TRBJ2-7, with D possibly being TRBD1 (5 bases). This CDR3 has 11 residues. V gave up 4 bases and J gave up 6 bases, with 7 bases separating them. Germline values: CDR1 SEHNR, CDR2 FQNEAQ (reference sequence). The CDR3 spells CASSYRSEQYF. The CDR3 DNA reads as TGTGCCAGCAGCTACAGGTCCGAGCAGTACTTC.

There are many counts of this clonotype. V and J are TRBV10-3 and TRBJ1-2; tentative D call: TRBD1 (5 bases). Germline CDR1 ENHRY, CDR2 SYGVKD. This CDR3 spans 14 amino acids. The V gene lost 3 bases and the J gene lost 6 bases, with 14 bases spanning the gap. The CDR3 nucleotides are TGTGCCATCAGTGAAAGGAGAGGGGACGATGGCTACACCTTC. Amino acid sequence: CAISERRGDDGYTF.

This clonotype was counted at least ten times. The chain uses TRBV12-3 or TRBV12-4 and TRBJ1-1; 11 nucleotides match TRBD1. The CDR3 totals 14 residues. Unmatched junction bases numbered 4, after V lost 5 bases and J lost 5 bases. The DNA for the CDR3 is TGTGCCAGCAGTCCGGGACAGGGGGGAACTGAAGCTTTCTTT. Amino acid sequence: CASSPGQGGTEAFF.

This chain links TRBV6-6 with TRBJ1-5; 7 bases line up with TRBD1. CDR1 MNHNY and CDR2 SVGAGI come from the germline V gene (reference sequence). V was pared by 6 bases and J by 2 bases, with 10 bases of the junction left unmatched. This CDR3 has 16 amino acids. CDR3: CASSRETGRGNQPQHF. For the CDR3, the DNA is TGTGCCAGCAGCCGCGAGACAGGGAGAGGCAATCAGCCCCAGCATTTT.

This clonotype showed up many times. The chain combines TRBV5-1 with TRBJ1-2; TRBD1 aligns across 7 bases. This CDR3 has 13 residues. Germline CDR1 and CDR2: SGHRS and YFSETQ. V trimming: 0 bases; J trimming: 6 bases; junction bases outside the gene matches: 2. CDR3 bases: TGCGCCAGCAGCTTGGAAGGGACAGATGGCTACACCTTC. This translates into CASSLEGTDGYTF. Using reference TRBV5-1 and TRBJ1-2 for the parts outside the CDR3, the full variable domain is KAGVTQTPRYLIKTRGQQVTLSCSPISGHRSVSWYQQTPGQGLQFLFEYFSETQRNKGNFPGRFSGRQFSNSRSEMNVSTLELGDSALYLCASSLEGTDGYTFGSGTRLTVV.

To note about this clonotype: A clone one base away is much larger, so this may be a read error. The chain combines TRBV7-9 with TRBJ2-1; D call uncertain. CDR1 is SEHNR and CDR2 is FQNEAQ in the germline V gene (reference sequence). CDR3 length: 14 amino acids. V was cut by 5 bases and J by 5 bases, with 13 bases left in between. Written as DNA, the CDR3 is TGTGCCAGCAGCGTAACCCGAACCCACAATGAGCAGTTCTTC. Amino acids: CASSVTRTHNEQFF.

This rearrangement joins TRBV6-2 or TRBV6-3 to TRBJ1-2, with D hard to call. Germline values: CDR1 MNHEY, CDR2 SVGEGT. The CDR3 totals 12 residues. The germline V and J ends were trimmed by 6 bases and 2 bases, with 7 bases remaining between them. CDR3 sequence (DNA): TGTGCCAGCAGATTTGTGAACTATGGCTACACCTTC. It codes for CASRFVNYGYTF.

This clonotype was recorded many times. This sequence may be a read error, since a much larger clone differs from it by one base. The rearrangement uses TRBV9 and TRBJ2-3; weak D call: TRBD2 (6 bases). Germline V CDR1 and CDR2: SGDLS, YYNGEE. The CDR3 runs to 15 residues. V was cut by 2 bases and J by 1 base, with 11 bases left in between. DNA of the CDR3: TGTGCCAGCAGCGTGGAGGGCTGCCGCACAGATACGCAGTATTTT. This translates into CASSVEGCRTDTQYF.

This clonotype has at least ten counts. The chain carries TRBV5-6 and TRBJ1-4; tentative D call: TRBD1 (6 bases). CDR1 and CDR2 (germline): SGHDT, YYEEEE. V was cut by 3 bases and J by 10 bases, with 10 bases left in between. The CDR3 covers 12 residues. CDR3 amino acids: CASSYTDRKLFF. The CDR3 DNA is TGTGCCAGCAGCTATACGGACAGAAAACTGTTTTTT.

This clonotype was observed at least ten times. This chain joins TRBV7-8 and TRBJ1-2; no firm D call. The CDR3 totals 18 residues. Germline CDR1 reads SGHVS; CDR2 reads FQNEAQ. V was pared by 1 base and J by 4 bases, with 22 bases between. CDR3 bases: TGTGCCAGCAGCTTAGTGGCAGAGGAGTTCTCGCCTCCCTATGGCTACACCTTC. Residues: CASSLVAEEFSPPYGYTF.

This clonotype was seen repeatedly, ten times or more. The V gene is TRBV12-3 or TRBV12-4, the J gene TRBJ1-2; TRBD1 aligns across 9 bases. The CDR3 spans 13 residues. With V trimmed by 4 bases and J by 3 bases, 0 bases remained unmatched. CDR3 amino acids: CASSWTGDYGYTF. The CDR3, as DNA: TGTGCCAGCAGTTGGACAGGGGACTATGGCTACACCTTC.

There are many counts of this clonotype. The genes are TRBV5-5 and TRBJ1-1; D not certain. The CDR3 sequence is 15 residues long. The germline V gene encodes CDR1 SGHKS and CDR2 YYEKEE (reference sequence). The ends were cut back, 7 bases at V and 1 base at J, with 17 bases in the middle. The CDR3 nucleotides are TGTGCCAGCTCATATCCTTCAGGAAGGAACACTGAAGCTTTCTTT. Translation: CASSYPSGRNTEAFF.

Remarks on this clonotype: A read error may be the cause here, since a much bigger clone is one base away. Given the absence of the conserved phenylalanine or tryptophan at the CDR3 end, a read error is likely. CDR3 sequence reads: CSANLAASTDTQYL. As DNA, the CDR3 is TGCAGTGCTAACCTAGCGGCTAGCACAGATACGCAGTATTTG. V usage is TRBV20-1 and J usage is TRBJ2-3, with 7 bases aligning to TRBD2. The CDR3 contains 14 residues. Looked up from germline, CDR1 is DFQATT and CDR2 is SNEGSKA (reference sequence). The trim removed 4 bases at V and 0 bases at J, leaving 4 bases unmatched.

In its sample, this clonotype was seen many times. The rearrangement joins TRBV4-2 to TRBJ1-2; perhaps TRBD1 as D (5 bases). The V and J ends lost 1 base and 2 bases respectively, with 14 bases between them. The CDR3 length is 16 residues. Germline V gene sequence: CDR1 LGHNA, CDR2 YNFKEQ. CDR3 nucleotides: TGTGCCAGCAGCCAAGTTTCGGGAGAGGGGAACTATGGCTACACCTTC. It is translated as CASSQVSGEGNYGYTF.

There are many counts of this clonotype. This sequence joins TRBV20-1 and TRBJ2-4, with D possibly being TRBD1 or TRBD2 (7 bases each). Germline CDR1 and CDR2: DFQATT and SNEGSKA (reference sequence). This CDR3 is 20 amino acids long. V lost 4 bases and J lost 2, with 30 bases in between. DNA for the CDR3: TGCAGTGCTAAATCCGCACTGAGTGGAGCGGGACAGATATCCAAAAACATTCAGTACTTC. Translating it yields CSAKSALSGAGQISKNIQYF.

This clonotype was picked up many times. The chain carries TRBV7-2 and TRBJ1-3; D is unclear. The CDR3 runs to 13 residues. Trimming removed 5 bases at V and 6 bases at J, with 11 bases between. Germline CDR1 SGHTA, CDR2 FQGNSA. CDR3 DNA: TGTGCCAGCAGCCCCCGACGGGAAAACACCATATATTTT. It translates to CASSPRRENTIYF. The variable domain in full, with the rest retrieved from reference TRBV7-2 and TRBJ1-3, is GAGVSQSPSNKVTEKGKDVELRCDPISGHTALYWYRQSLGQGLEFLIYFQGNSAPDKSGLPSDRFSAERTGGSVSTLTIQRTQQEDSAVYLCASSPRRENTIYFGEGSWLTVV.

This clonotype appeared many times. The chain has TRBV30 and TRBJ1-6; TRBD1 is a possible D gene (5 bases). Germline V gives CDR1 GTSNPN, CDR2 SVGIG (reference sequence). Deletions cut 5 bases from V and 6 bases from J, with 14 bases between. This CDR3 is built from 14 residues. CDR3 coding DNA: TGTGCCTGGCGCTGGACGGGGGTTAATTCACCCCTCCACTTT. Translation: CAWRWTGVNSPLHF.

This clonotype has just a few counts. The chain recombines TRBV28 with TRBJ1-6, with D possibly matching TRBD1 (6 bases). The CDR3 extends over 15 amino acids. V lost 7 bases, J lost 4 bases, and 14 bases lay in between. CDR1 is MDHEN, CDR2 SYDVKM, per germline. In nucleotides, the CDR3 is TGTGCCAGCAAGTCAGGGGCTGTGTATAATTCACCCCTCCACTTT. Translated, it gives CASKSGAVYNSPLHF.

This clonotype has at least ten counts. The rearrangement links TRBV7-2 to TRBJ2-1; D remains unclear. The ends were cut back, 0 bases at V and 5 bases at J, with 14 bases in the middle. Germline lookup yields CDR1 SGHTA and CDR2 FQGNSA. This CDR3 spans 16 amino acids. The DNA of the CDR3 is TGTGCCAGCAGCTTAGCCCCCTTAAGAACCCACAATGAGCAGTTCTTC. Encoded protein: CASSLAPLRTHNEQFF.

This clonotype was seen at least ten times. This chain joins TRBV27 and TRBJ1-1; a weak D match, TRBD1 (5 bases). Germline values: CDR1 MNHEY, CDR2 SMNVEV (reference sequence). Trimming removed 3 bases at V and 1 base at J, with 18 bases between. The length of the CDR3 is 17 residues. This chain's CDR3 is CASSFGGGKASNTEAFF. The CDR3 region has the DNA TGTGCCAGCAGTTTTGGGGGGGGGAAGGCTTCGAACACTGAAGCTTTCTTT.

This clonotype was observed at least ten times. The chain joins TRBV9 to TRBJ2-3; 7 nucleotides match TRBD2. Germline CDR1 reads SGDLS; CDR2 reads YYNGEE. With 3 bases clipped from V and 6 bases from J, the junction kept 10 bases outside the gene matches. The CDR3 has 15 amino acids. CDR3 sequence (DNA): TGTGCCAGCAGCGAGAGCGGGGTCGGAATCGATACGCAGTATTTT. This gives the protein CASSESGVGIDTQYF.

This clonotype was seen ten or more times. The rearrangement uses TRBV2 and TRBJ1-2; perhaps TRBD1 as D (5 bases). The CDR3 spans 15 residues. In germline, CDR1 is SNHLY, CDR2 FYNNEI. Trimming shortened V by 4 bases and J by 0 bases, and 12 bases separated the two germline ends. In nucleotides, the CDR3 is TGTGCCAGCAGTGGGGGAGACAGACCTAACTATGGCTACACCTTC. The encoded protein is CASSGGDRPNYGYTF.